These T cell receptor beta chains were read from a single sample in a study of response to subunit inactivated influenza vaccine. Via MiXCR, TCRdb re-called the RT-PCR reads, giving one row per CDR3 protein. The sample carries 750,000 to 850,000 distinct CDR3 sequences, about a fifth recorded once. Specimen: PBMCs from blood, collected around 5 days after vaccination. The receptors shown here come from a man aged 45-65 years who received an inactivated influenza vaccine. Both conserved end residues are part of each CDR3. The order of the fields is V gene, D gene, J gene, clone size, CDR3 DNA, CDR3 protein. A D gene is named only where the DNA matches it firmly. Clone size is given for some rows only: seen once, a few or many times, or a class if the clone is expanded.

V: TRBV20-1; D: TRBD2; J: TRBJ2-1; size: few; DNA: TGCAGTGCTAGAGTAGCGGGAGGAACCTACAATGAGCAGTTCTTC; CDR3: CSARVAGGTYNEQFF
V: TRBV12-3/TRBV12-4; D: .; J: TRBJ1-4; size: .; DNA: TGTGCCAGCACCCGGGGGACATTCGAAGAAAAACTGTTTTTT; CDR3: CASTRGTFEEKLFF
V: TRBV29-1; D: .; J: TRBJ1-1; size: few; DNA: TGCAGCGGAGGGAACACTGAAGCTTTCTTT; CDR3: CSGGNTEAFF
V: TRBV20-1; D: TRBD1; J: TRBJ1-1; size: .; DNA: TGCAGTGCTAGAGACGGGACAGTCGGTTCAAAAGCTTTCTTT; CDR3: CSARDGTVGSKAFF
V: TRBV5-1; D: TRBD1; J: TRBJ1-5; size: .; DNA: TGCGCCAGCAAACCAGGGGGCGAAGATCAGCCCCAGCATTTT; CDR3: CASKPGGEDQPQHF
V: TRBV28; D: .; J: TRBJ1-2; size: few; DNA: TGTGCCACCCTTAACTATGGCTACACCTTC; CDR3: CATLNYGYTF
V: TRBV5-1; D: TRBD2; J: TRBJ2-7; size: many; DNA: TGCGCCAGCAGCTTGGAGCCCACACTAGCGGGAGAGACCGACGAGCAGTACTTC; CDR3: CASSLEPTLAGETDEQYF
V: TRBV29-1; D: TRBD1; J: TRBJ2-4; size: .; DNA: TGCAGCGCCGCAGGGACAGGGGAGGTAGCCAAAAACATTCAGTACTTC; CDR3: CSAAGTGEVAKNIQYF
V: TRBV11-2; D: .; J: TRBJ2-7; size: few; DNA: TGTGCCAGCAGCCCCAGTCGGGGGAGTAAAGACGAGCAGTACTTC; CDR3: CASSPSRGSKDEQYF
V: TRBV5-6; D: .; J: TRBJ2-5; size: .; DNA: TGTGCCAGCAGCTTGGGGGACTTTCTGGAGACCCAGTACTTC; CDR3: CASSLGDFLETQYF